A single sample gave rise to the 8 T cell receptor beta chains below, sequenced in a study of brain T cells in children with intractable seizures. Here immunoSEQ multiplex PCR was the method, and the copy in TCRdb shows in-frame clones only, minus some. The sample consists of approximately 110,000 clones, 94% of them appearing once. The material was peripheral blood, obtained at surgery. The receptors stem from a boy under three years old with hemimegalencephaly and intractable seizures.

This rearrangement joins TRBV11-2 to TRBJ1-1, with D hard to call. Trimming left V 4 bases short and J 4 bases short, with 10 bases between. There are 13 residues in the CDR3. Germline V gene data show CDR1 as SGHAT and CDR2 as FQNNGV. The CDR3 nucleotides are TGTGCCAGCAGCTCTCTAAGGATCACTGAAGCTTTCTTT. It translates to CASSSLRITEAFF. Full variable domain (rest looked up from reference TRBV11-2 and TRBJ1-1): EAGVAQSPRYKIIEKRQSVAFWCNPISGHATLYWYQQILGQGPKLLIQFQNNGVVDDSQLPKDRFSAERLKGVDSTLKIQPAKLEDSAVYLCASSSLRITEAFFGQGTRLTVV.

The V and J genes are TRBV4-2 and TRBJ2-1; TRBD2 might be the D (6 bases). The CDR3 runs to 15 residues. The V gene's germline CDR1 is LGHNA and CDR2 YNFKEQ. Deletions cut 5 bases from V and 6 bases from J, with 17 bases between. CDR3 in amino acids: CASSAGGPKINEQFF. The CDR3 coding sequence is TGTGCCAGCAGCGCCGGAGGGCCTAAAATCAATGAGCAGTTCTTC.

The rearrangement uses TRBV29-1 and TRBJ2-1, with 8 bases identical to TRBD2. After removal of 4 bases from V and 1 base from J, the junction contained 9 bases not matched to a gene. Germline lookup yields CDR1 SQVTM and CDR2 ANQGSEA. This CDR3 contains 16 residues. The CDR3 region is CSVVVTGGRSYNEQFF. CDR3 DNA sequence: TGCAGCGTTGTGGTCACCGGCGGGAGGTCCTACAATGAGCAGTTCTTC.

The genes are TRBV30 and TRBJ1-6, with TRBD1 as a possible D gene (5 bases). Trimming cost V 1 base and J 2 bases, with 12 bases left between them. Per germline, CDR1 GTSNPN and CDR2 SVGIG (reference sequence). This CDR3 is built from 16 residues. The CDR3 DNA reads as TGTGCCTGGAGTGGGGACCGGGGAACCTATAATTCACCCCTCCACTTT. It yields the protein CAWSGDRGTYNSPLHF. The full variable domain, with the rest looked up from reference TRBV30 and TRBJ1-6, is SQTIHQWPATLVQPVGSPLSLECTVEGTSNPNLYWYRQAAGRGLQLLFYSVGIGQISSEVPQNLSASRPQDRQFILSSKKLLLSDSGFYLCAWSGDRGTYNSPLHFGNGTRLTVT.

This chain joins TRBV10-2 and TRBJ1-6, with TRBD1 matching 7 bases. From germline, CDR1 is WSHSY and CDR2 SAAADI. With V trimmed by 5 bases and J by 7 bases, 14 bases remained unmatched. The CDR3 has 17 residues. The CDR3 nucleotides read TGCGCCAGCAGTCCGGGACAGACGGGTCGGGGGAATTCACCCCTCCACTTT. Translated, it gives CASSPGQTGRGNSPLHF.

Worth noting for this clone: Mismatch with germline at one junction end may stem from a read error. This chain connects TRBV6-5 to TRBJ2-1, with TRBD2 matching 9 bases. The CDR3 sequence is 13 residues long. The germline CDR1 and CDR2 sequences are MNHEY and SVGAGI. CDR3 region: CASHLGLAGPPLF. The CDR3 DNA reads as TGTGCCAGCCACCTCGGCCTAGCGGGGCCCCCGCTCTTC.

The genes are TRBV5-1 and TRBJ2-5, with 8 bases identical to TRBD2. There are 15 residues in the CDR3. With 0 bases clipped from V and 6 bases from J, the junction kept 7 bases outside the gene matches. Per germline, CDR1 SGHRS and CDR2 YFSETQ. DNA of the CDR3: TGCGCCAGCAGCTTGGGACTAGCGTTTTTTCAGACCCAGTACTTC. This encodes CASSLGLAFFQTQYF.

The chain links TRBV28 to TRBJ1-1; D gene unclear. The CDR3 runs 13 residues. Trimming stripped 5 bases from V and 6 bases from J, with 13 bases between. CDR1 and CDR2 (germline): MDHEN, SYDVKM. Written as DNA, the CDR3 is TGTGCCAGCAGTACTCTTAGGTTGCCTGAAGCTTTCTTT. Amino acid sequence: CASSTLRLPEAFF.